This T cell receptor (beta chain) comes out of a study of cytomegalovirus exposure and HLA in healthy donors. Overall study context: The 95 to 150 validation repertoires used the same platform as the 650 to 800 first-cohort repertoires, a later analysis reported. Study-level results: The study recorded more than 150 TCR beta chains that were cytomegalovirus-associated. Despite most TCR sequences being rare, some public TCRs occurred in many donors.

This CDR3 has 11 amino acids. Trimming pared 0 bases from V and 3 bases from J, leaving 1 base between. Germline V gene lookup returns CDR1 GTSNPN and CDR2 SVGIG (reference sequence). This clone has just one count. Its antigen remains unknown. In the same sample, other DNA sequences code for this CDR3. Profiled with immunoSEQ multiplex PCR; TCRdb holds only in-frame clones, not every one. The sample lists fewer than 250,000 clones, 83% occurring once. The receptor was derived from a young woman in good health and CMV-seronegative. Sequenced sample: PBMCs. The chain carries TRBV30 and TRBJ2-3; D is undetermined. The CDR3 here is CAWSVTDTQYF. Written as DNA, the CDR3 is TGTGCCTGGAGTGTGACAGATACGCAGTATTTT. Together with reference TRBV30 and TRBJ2-3, the CDR3 gives the full variable domain: SQTIHQWPATLVQPVGSPLSLECTVEGTSNPNLYWYRQAAGRGLQLLFYSVGIGQISSEVPQNLSASRPQDRQFILSSKKLLLSDSGFYLCAWSVTDTQYFGPGTRLTVL.